In this sample, the clone carrying this T cell receptor beta chain turned up a few times. Its antigen is still unknown. This record comes from a study of identical twins. MiXCR, run by TCRdb on the 5' RACE reads, gives a single entry per CDR3 protein. The sample consists of 400,000 to 500,000 distinct CDR3 sequences, approximately 14% of them appearing once. Study-level results: Weaker excess twin sharing was seen among beta out-of-frame sequences. Out-of-frame alpha sequences that twins shared showed excess low generation probability. Models predicted less out-of-frame TCR alpha sharing in monozygotic twins than was found.

The CDR3 runs to 14 residues. The V gene lost 0 bases and the J gene lost 4 bases, with 9 bases spanning the gap. The data also belong to a second study, concerning yellow fever vaccine responses in identical twins.

This chain connects TRBV12-3 or TRBV12-4 to TRBJ1-2, with D uncertain. The clonotype was recovered from a woman younger than 30 in good health. The sample comprised CD4+ T cells sorted from blood. CDR3 residues: CASSLAGDSYGYTF. CDR3 DNA sequence: TGTGCCAGCAGTTTAGCAGGAGATAGCTATGGCTACACCTTC.